This TCR beta chain came from a study of blood T cells in healthy people across ages. Study-level results: The unknown donor CMV status may have confounded expanded clonotype changes. PBMCs went unsorted, and a conclusive naive versus antigen-experienced comparison was therefore prevented.

Details on this clonotype: Its antigen is not known.

Losses at the gene ends were 5 bases for V and 6 bases for J; bases not matched to a gene: 9. Germline V CDR1 and CDR2: MDHEN, SYDVKM. CDR3 length equals 15 residues. Alongside a J-beta primer mix, a sample-barcoded 5' primer served in a second PCR lasting about 7 to 12 cycles. TCRdb recomputed calls from the 5' RACE reads with MiXCR, one row per CDR3 protein. Among 1.8 million or so distinct CDR3 sequences listed, 35% to 50% were seen once. The specimen sequenced was blood. J is TRBJ1-1 and V is TRBV28, with 10 nucleotides matching TRBD1. The source is a human donor in good health. CDR3 amino acids: CASSPSGQGWPEAFF. The CDR3, as DNA: TGTGCCAGCAGTCCCTCGGGACAGGGGTGGCCTGAAGCTTTCTTT.